These 9 T cell receptor beta chains were all obtained from the same sample, sequenced in a study of blood T cell repertoires in COVID-19. Clones were read by immunoSEQ multiplex PCR, and TCRdb kept only the in-frame ones, dropping some. The table includes 110,000 to 150,000 clones, under 90% detected once. The sequencing input was peripheral blood. These receptors were collected from a human donor in a cohort sampled during active COVID-19.

The CDR3 coding sequence is TGTGCCATCAGTGACCCAATCCGGGACAGGGGGCAGCCCCAGCATTTT. Translating gives CAISDPIRDRGQPQHF. The chain is built from TRBV10-3 and TRBJ1-5; 11 bases match TRBD1. Trimming at V came to 3 bases and at J to 7 bases, leaving 8 bases not matched to a gene. The CDR3 covers 16 residues. Per germline, CDR1 ENHRY and CDR2 SYGVKD.

V usage is TRBV7-6 and J usage is TRBJ2-7; D gene uncertain. Germline values: CDR1 SGHVS, CDR2 FNYEAQ. This CDR3 comprises 19 residues. Trimming pared 0 bases from V and 9 bases from J, leaving 30 bases between. The CDR3, as DNA: TGTGCCAGCAGCTTAGCGGATGACACTGAAATAGGCCGCAGTGTTGGGCAGTACTTC. Residues: CASSLADDTEIGRSVGQYF.

The chain couples TRBV5-4 to TRBJ2-5, with a possible D match to TRBD2 (6 bases). The germline V gene encodes CDR1 SGHNT and CDR2 YYREEE (reference sequence). The CDR3 covers 15 residues. V lost 0 bases to trimming and J lost 3 bases, with 12 bases between them. The CDR3 sequence: CASSLDTVAEETQYF. In DNA, the CDR3 is TGTGCCAGCAGCTTGGATACAGTAGCGGAAGAGACCCAGTACTTC. The complete variable domain, with remaining parts taken from reference TRBV5-4 and TRBJ2-5, reads ETGVTQSPTHLIKTRGQQVTLRCSSQSGHNTVSWYQQALGQGPQFIFQYYREEENGRGNFPPRFSGLQFPNYSSELNVNALELDDSALYLCASSLDTVAEETQYFGPGTRLLVL.

The chain is built from TRBV28 and TRBJ2-2; the D gene is possibly TRBD2 (6 bases). This CDR3 has 16 residues. The V end lost 6 bases, the J end lost 5 bases, and 19 bases lay between the germline ends. The germline CDR1 and CDR2 sequences are MDHEN and SYDVKM. The CDR3 DNA follows: TGTGCCAGCAGATACATCGGGGGTCTGGAAACCGGGGAGCTGTTTTTT. Protein: CASRYIGGLETGELFF.

This chain links TRBV19 with TRBJ2-3; weak D call: TRBD1 (6 bases). This CDR3 spans 14 amino acids. V was pared by 3 bases and J by 2 bases, with 9 bases between. Germline V gives CDR1 LNHDA, CDR2 SQIVND (reference sequence). The CDR3 loop is CASSIGQNTDTQYF. CDR3 in DNA: TGTGCCAGTAGTATCGGACAGAACACAGATACGCAGTATTTT.

CDR3 residues: CAWSLGLGESGTQYF. CDR3 DNA sequence: TGTGCCTGGAGCCTTGGTCTCGGGGAAAGCGGGACCCAGTACTTC. The chain links TRBV30 to TRBJ2-5, with a tentative D call TRBD2 (5 bases). Trimming took off 3 bases at V and 7 bases at J, with 21 bases between the two ends. The germline V gene encodes CDR1 GTSNPN and CDR2 SVGIG (reference sequence). This CDR3 region has 15 residues.

In this sample, this clone turned up a few times. The chain joins TRBV7-9 to TRBJ1-2, with TRBD1 as a possible D gene (5 bases). The CDR3 runs to 14 residues. In germline, CDR1 is SEHNR, CDR2 FQNEAQ (reference sequence). Trimming removed 5 bases at V and 5 bases at J, with 15 bases between. CDR3 sequence: CASSVTGFPYGYTF. The CDR3 DNA reads TGTGCCAGCAGCGTAACAGGATTCCCTTATGGCTACACCTTC.

This chain joins TRBV9 and TRBJ2-5; D is undetermined. Germline V gene data show CDR1 as SGDLS and CDR2 as YYNGEE. CDR3 length equals 13 residues. The germline V and J ends were trimmed by 4 bases and 9 bases, with 16 bases remaining between them. The CDR3 loop is CASSLDTKRSQYF. DNA of the CDR3: TGTGCCAGCAGCCTAGACACAAAGAGGTCCCAGTACTTC.

This clone was picked up one time. The chain is built from TRBV21-1 and TRBJ2-7; TRBD1 reflects the table's D call only, with no check against the DNA. TRBV21-1 is a documented pseudogene. This CDR3 has 13 residues. CDR3 amino acids: CASSKARSYEQYF. In DNA, the CDR3 is TGTGCCAGCAGCAAAGCCAGATCCTACGAGCAGTACTTC.